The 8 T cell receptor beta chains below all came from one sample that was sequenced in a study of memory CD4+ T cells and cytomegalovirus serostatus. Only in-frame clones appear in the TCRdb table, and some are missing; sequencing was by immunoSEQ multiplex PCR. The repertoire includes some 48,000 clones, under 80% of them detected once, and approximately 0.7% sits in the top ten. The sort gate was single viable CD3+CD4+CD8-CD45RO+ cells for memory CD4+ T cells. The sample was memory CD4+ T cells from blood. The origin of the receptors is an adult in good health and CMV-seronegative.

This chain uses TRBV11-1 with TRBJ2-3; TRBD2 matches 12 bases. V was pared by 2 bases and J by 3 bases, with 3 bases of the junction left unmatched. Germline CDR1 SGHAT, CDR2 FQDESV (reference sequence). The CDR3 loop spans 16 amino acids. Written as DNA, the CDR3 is TGTGCCAGCAGCTTAACTACTAGCGGGAGGACAGATACGCAGTATTTT. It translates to CASSLTTSGRTDTQYF.

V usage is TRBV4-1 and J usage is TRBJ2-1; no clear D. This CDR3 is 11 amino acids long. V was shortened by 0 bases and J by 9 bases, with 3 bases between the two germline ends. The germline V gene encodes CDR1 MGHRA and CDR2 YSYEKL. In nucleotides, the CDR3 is TGCGCCAGCAGCCAAGAAAGTGAGCAGTTCTTC. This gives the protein CASSQESEQFF.

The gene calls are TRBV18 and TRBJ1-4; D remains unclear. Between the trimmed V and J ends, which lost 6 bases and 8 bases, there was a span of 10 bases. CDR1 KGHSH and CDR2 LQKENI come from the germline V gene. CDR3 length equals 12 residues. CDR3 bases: TGTGCCAGCTCCCTCCCTAGAGAAAAACTGTTTTTT. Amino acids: CASSLPREKLFF.

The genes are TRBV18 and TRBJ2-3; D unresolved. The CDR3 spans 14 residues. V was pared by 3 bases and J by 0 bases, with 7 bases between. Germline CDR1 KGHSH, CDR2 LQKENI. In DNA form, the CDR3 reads TGTGCCAGCTCACCGAACACTAGCACAGATACGCAGTATTTT. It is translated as CASSPNTSTDTQYF.

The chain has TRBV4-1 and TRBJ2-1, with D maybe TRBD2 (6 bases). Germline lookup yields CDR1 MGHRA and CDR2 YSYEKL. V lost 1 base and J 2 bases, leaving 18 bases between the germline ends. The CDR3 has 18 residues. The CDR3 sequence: CASSQGRLLGGPYNEQFF. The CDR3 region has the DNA TGCGCCAGCAGCCAAGGCCGACTACTAGGAGGGCCCTACAATGAGCAGTTCTTC.

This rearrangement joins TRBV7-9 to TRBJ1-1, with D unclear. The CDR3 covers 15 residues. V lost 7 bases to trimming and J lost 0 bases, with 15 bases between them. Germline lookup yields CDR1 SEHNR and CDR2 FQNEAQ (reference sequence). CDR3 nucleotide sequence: TGTGCCAGCACCTCCCCCGGGAGCATGAACACTGAAGCTTTCTTT. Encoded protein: CASTSPGSMNTEAFF.

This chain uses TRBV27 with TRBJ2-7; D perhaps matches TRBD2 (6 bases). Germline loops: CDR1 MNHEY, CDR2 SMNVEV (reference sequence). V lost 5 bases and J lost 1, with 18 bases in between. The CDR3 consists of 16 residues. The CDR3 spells CASSPKGDSYSYEQYF. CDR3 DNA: TGTGCCAGCAGTCCTAAAGGGGACTCTTATTCCTACGAGCAGTACTTC.

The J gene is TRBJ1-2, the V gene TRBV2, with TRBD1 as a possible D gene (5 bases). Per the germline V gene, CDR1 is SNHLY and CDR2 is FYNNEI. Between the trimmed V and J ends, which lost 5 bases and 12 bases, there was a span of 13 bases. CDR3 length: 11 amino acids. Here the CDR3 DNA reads TGTGCCAGCAGTCCTTCCCTACAGGACACCTTC. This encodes CASSPSLQDTF.